These T cell receptor beta chains were read from a single sample in a study of blood T cells in healthy people across ages. A single record per CDR3 protein comes from TCRdb applying MiXCR to the 5' RACE reads. This table has about 1,000,000 distinct CDR3 sequences, 45% appearing once. The sequenced sample consisted of blood. Receptors were obtained from an older woman in good health. Each CDR3 is given with its conserved first and last residue. A D gene is named only where the DNA matches it firmly. Clone sizes are given selectively: once, few, many, or a class where the clone is expanded.

D | length | size | J | V | CDR3 | DNA
TRBD1 | 12 | few | TRBJ1-4 | TRBV20-1 | CTVQGLNEKLFF | TGCACTGTACAGGGGCTCAATGAAAAACTGTTTTTT
. | 13 | few | TRBJ2-7 | TRBV28 | CASSPGGWGEQYF | TGTGCCAGCAGTCCCGGCGGGTGGGGCGAGCAGTACTTC
TRBD2 | 16 | . | TRBJ2-3 | TRBV3-1 | CASSPGLAGVWDTQYF | TGTGCCAGCAGCCCTGGACTAGCGGGAGTATGGGATACGCAGTATTTT
TRBD1 | 20 | . | TRBJ1-3 | TRBV9 | CASSVADPGQGFSEGNTIYF | TGTGCCAGCAGCGTAGCTGACCCGGGACAGGGGTTCTCGGAAGGAAACACCATATATTTT
. | 12 | . | TRBJ2-1 | TRBV20-1 | CSPSRGGNEQFF | TGCAGTCCTTCTAGGGGGGGAAATGAGCAGTTCTTC
TRBD2 | 16 | few | TRBJ2-1 | TRBV7-3 | CASSLAGAAGGNEQFF | TGTGCCAGCAGTCTAGCGGGAGCCGCCGGGGGCAATGAGCAGTTCTTC
TRBD2 | 15 | few | TRBJ2-1 | TRBV18 | CASSTRRPSGDEQFF | TGTGCCAGCTCTACCAGGCGCCCTAGCGGGGATGAGCAGTTCTTC
. | 17 | . | TRBJ2-7 | TRBV6-5 | CASSYFQGFGRRYEQYF | TGTGCCAGCAGTTACTTTCAGGGGTTTGGAAGGAGGTACGAGCAGTACTTC
. | 13 | . | TRBJ2-5 | TRBV15 | CATSRAIQETQYF | TGTGCCACCAGCAGAGCCATTCAAGAGACCCAGTACTTC
TRBD2 | 15 | . | TRBJ2-7 | TRBV10-3 | CAIRGIAGGKSEQYF | TGTGCCATCAGGGGTATAGCGGGAGGAAAATCTGAGCAGTACTTC
. | 16 | . | TRBJ2-1 | TRBV21-1 | CASSKTADCSYNEQFF | TGTGCCAGCAGCAAAACGGCGGACTGTTCCTACAATGAGCAGTTCTTC